A selection of T cell receptor beta chains follows, all from one sample in a study of blood T cell repertoires in COVID-19. The data were produced by immunoSEQ multiplex PCR, yet TCRdb's version contains in-frame clones alone and is incomplete. This sample has hundreds of thousands of clones, with roughly 87% found just once. Sequencing was done on a sample of PBMCs or T cells enriched from blood (not recorded which). These receptors were taken from a woman aged 25 to 45 with acute COVID-19. The CDR3 runs from the conserved cysteine through the conserved F or W. A D gene is named only where the DNA matches it firmly. Only some rows state a clone size, as once, few, many or a class for expanded clones.

TRBV5-1,NA,TRBJ1-3,TRBD1,TGCGCCAGCAGCTTGGAGCTAGGGGGCGGTGGAAACACCATATATTTT,CASSLELGGGGNTIYF
TRBV11-3,NA,TRBJ2-3,TRBD2,TGTGCCAGCAGCCAAAAGCTAGCGGGGGGCACAGATACGCAGTATTTT,CASSQKLAGGTDTQYF
TRBV29-1,NA,TRBJ2-7,NA,TGCAGCGTTGGAGGAGGGAACGAGCAGTACTTC,CSVGGGNEQYF
TRBV13,NA,TRBJ2-3,NA,TGTGCCAGCTCAGGGGGGCCACAAGATACGCAGTATTTT,CASSGGPQDTQYF
TRBV5-1,once,TRBJ2-3,TRBD2,TGCGCCAGCAGCCTAGGGACTAGCGGGGGGAGTTTCACAGATACGCAGTATTTT,CASSLGTSGGSFTDTQYF
TRBV7-8,NA,TRBJ1-1,NA,TGTGCCAGCAGCTTAGTGGGACATAGAATGAACACTGAAGCTTTCTTT,CASSLVGHRMNTEAFF
TRBV7-9,NA,TRBJ2-5,TRBD1,TGTGCCAGCAGCTCCGGGACAGGGAGTGGGGAACAAGAGACCCAGTACTTC,CASSSGTGSGEQETQYF
TRBV13,NA,TRBJ1-6,NA,TGTGCCAGCAACCCGATGGGGCAGGGACTAGGGAATAATTCACCCCTCCACTTT,CASNPMGQGLGNNSPLHF
TRBV7-2,NA,TRBJ1-4,NA,TGTGCCAGCAGCTTACAGGCTGCAACTAATGAAAAACTGTTTTTT,CASSLQAATNEKLFF
TRBV5-4,once,TRBJ2-7,TRBD2,TGTGCCAGCAGCTTTCGTCAGGGAGGGTCCTACGAGCAGTACTTC,CASSFRQGGSYEQYF
TRBV5-4,NA,TRBJ1-3,NA,TGTGCCAGCAGCTTGTGGGGGGAAGGTGGAAACACCATATATTTT,CASSLWGEGGNTIYF
TRBV4-3,once,TRBJ1-5,NA,TGCGCCAGCACCTCCAGGGTTGGGCAGCCCCAGCATTTT,CASTSRVGQPQHF
TRBV2,NA,TRBJ2-6,TRBD1,TGTGCCAGCAAGGTTGGGAACAGGGGAGTGGCTGGGGCCAACGTCCTGACTTTC,CASKVGNRGVAGANVLTF
TRBV19,NA,TRBJ1-2,NA,TGTGCCAGTAGTATAGCCGTACAGGGTAGCGAAGGCTACACCTTC,CASSIAVQGSEGYTF
TRBV10-3,NA,TRBJ2-7,TRBD2,TGTGCCATCAGAGACCTCTCTAGCGGGGGGCTCGCCTCCTACGAGCAGTACTTC,CAIRDLSSGGLASYEQYF
TRBV7-9,NA,TRBJ2-7,NA,TGTGCCAGCAGCCTATTTGGAGGCCAAAGCTCCTACGAGCAGTACTTC,CASSLFGGQSSYEQYF
TRBV18,NA,TRBJ1-2,NA,TGTGCCAGCTCACCTTCGGGGGTACCGCTAGCTAACTATGGCTACACCTTC,CASSPSGVPLANYGYTF
TRBV19,NA,TRBJ1-2,NA,TGTGCCAGTAGTCCTGCAGGGTCCTATGGCTACACCTTC,CASSPAGSYGYTF
TRBV30,NA,TRBJ1-2,TRBD1,TGTGCCTCAAGGGGGCAAGGCTTGTATGGCTACACCTTC,CASRGQGLYGYTF
TRBV5-1,NA,TRBJ1-4,NA,TGCGCCAGCAGCTTGGTTCGGGCTCAGGGTGAAAAACTGTTTTTT,CASSLVRAQGEKLFF
TRBV12-5,NA,TRBJ1-4,TRBD1,TGTGCTAGTGGACAGGGGGGTGAAAAACTGTTTTTT,CASGQGGEKLFF
TRBV27,NA,TRBJ2-7,TRBD1,TGTGCCAGCAGTTTCGGACAGGGAAGCGACGAGCAGTACTTC,CASSFGQGSDEQYF
TRBV12-3/TRBV12-4,NA,TRBJ1-5,NA,TGTGCCAGCAGTTTGGAGACCGATTTGCCCCAGCATTTT,CASSLETDLPQHF
TRBV5-1,NA,TRBJ1-4,NA,TGCGCCAGCAGCTTTTATGCAACTAATGAAAAACTGTTTTTT,CASSFYATNEKLFF
TRBV29-1,few,TRBJ1-2,NA,TGCAGCGTTTCCCCAGACAGCATTAACTATGGCTACACCTTC,CSVSPDSINYGYTF
TRBV11-2,NA,TRBJ2-7,TRBD2,TGTGCCAGCACCCGAGGGCTAGCGGGGGAGAAAGGGACCTACGAGCAGTACTTC,CASTRGLAGEKGTYEQYF
TRBV4-1,NA,TRBJ1-2,TRBD1,TGCGCCAGCAGCCAAGCACAGGGGAACTATGGCTACACCTTC,CASSQAQGNYGYTF
TRBV5-1,once,TRBJ2-5,TRBD2,TGCGCCAGCAGCTTGGATAGTAGCGGGGGCGAGACCCAGTACTTC,CASSLDSSGGETQYF
TRBV12-5,NA,TRBJ2-7,TRBD2,TGTGCTAGTGGTTTCAGCGGGGAACTATCGTTGTACTTC,CASGFSGELSLYF